This entry lists 16 T cell receptor beta chains sequenced from one sample in a study of CXCR3-negative and CXCR3-positive naive CD8 T cells. General study findings and limits: Hydrophobicity of TRB CDR3s was greater in CXCR3-positive naive cells than in CXCR3-negative naive cells.

UMI-labeled 5' RACE yielded the TRB cDNA libraries. Reanalyzing the 5' RACE reads, TCRdb keeps one entry per CDR3 protein, without DNA. The sample totals 150,000 to 160,000 distinct CDR3 sequences. Antigen specificity for these receptors is unknown. Sequencing was performed on naive CXCR3+ CD8+ T cells from blood. As to subset: CD45RO-CCR7+CD27+CD95- naive CD8+ T cells expressing CXCR3 (TNR3+). The receptors here all came from a human donor in good health. Some clones in this sample may be carry-over from other donors' samples.

The chain links TRBV19 to TRBJ2-7; absent DNA, TCRdb's TRBD1 call cannot be checked. The CDR3 totals 12 residues. Germline values: CDR1 LNHDA, CDR2 SQIVND (reference sequence). The chain's CDR3 is CASSIGGNEQYF.

V is TRBV5-1 and J is TRBJ2-7; TCRdb indicates TRBD1, and absent DNA this call remains unverified. The CDR3 runs 13 residues. Looked up from germline, CDR1 is SGHRS and CDR2 is YFSETQ. This CDR3 is CASSFSQGNEQYF.

This chain connects TRBV7-9 to TRBJ1-1; TCRdb lists TRBD1, though no DNA is available to test this call. The CDR3 runs 15 residues. CDR1 SEHNR and CDR2 FQNEAQ come from the germline V gene (reference sequence). CDR3 sequence reads: CASSHKTGSSTEAFF.

This chain joins TRBV12-3 or TRBV12-4 and TRBJ2-4; TCRdb picks TRBD2, but there is no DNA to check that call. This CDR3 has 16 amino acids. CDR3 residues: CASSPSGGAVIDIQYF.

This chain links TRBV2 with TRBJ2-1. The germline CDR1 and CDR2 sequences are SNHLY and FYNNEI. The CDR3 totals 13 residues. The CDR3 is CAYSPTAFNEQFF.

V is TRBV7-9 and J is TRBJ2-7. CDR3 length: 13 amino acids. From germline, CDR1 is SEHNR and CDR2 FQNEAQ (reference sequence). The CDR3 loop reads CASSLQSSYEQYF.

The V call is TRBV27, the J call TRBJ2-1; as DNA is missing, the TRBD1 call by TCRdb cannot be tested. The CDR3 runs 13 residues. The germline V gene encodes CDR1 MNHEY and CDR2 SMNVEV (reference sequence). CDR3 sequence reads: CASSFMGPNEQFF.

V gene TRBV7-9 combines with J gene TRBJ2-7; the TCRdb call, TRBD2, lacks DNA for checking. Germline V gives CDR1 SEHNR, CDR2 FQNEAQ (reference sequence). This CDR3 comprises 16 residues. CDR3: CASSPAEGQRSYEQYF.

This sequence joins TRBV6-1 and TRBJ2-2; lacking DNA, the TRBD1 call made by TCRdb goes unchecked. Germline V lookup: CDR1 MNHNS, CDR2 SASEGT. This CDR3 region has 17 residues. CDR3 residues: CASSEAGLAGRTGELFF.

This CDR3 reads CASSLGQGRQETQYF. The rearrangement uses TRBV5-5 and TRBJ2-5; TCRdb selects TRBD1, and the lack of DNA leaves this call unchecked. Germline CDR1 is SGHKS and CDR2 is YYEKEE (reference sequence). The CDR3 contains 15 residues.

Here the CDR3 reads CASSTDTGEPFF. This rearrangement joins TRBV5-1 to TRBJ2-2. Germline V gives CDR1 SGHRS, CDR2 YFSETQ. This CDR3 is 12 amino acids long. The full variable domain, completed using reference TRBV5-1 and TRBJ2-2, is KAGVTQTPRYLIKTRGQQVTLSCSPISGHRSVSWYQQTPGQGLQFLFEYFSETQRNKGNFPGRFSGRQFSNSRSEMNVSTLELGDSALYLCASSTDTGEPFFGEGSRLTVL.

This chain connects TRBV29-1 to TRBJ2-7. There are 13 residues in the CDR3. Germline V lookup: CDR1 SQVTM, CDR2 ANQGSEA. Here the CDR3 reads CSVVSGSSYEQYF.

This chain connects TRBV7-8 to TRBJ2-5; with no DNA, the TCRdb D assignment of TRBD1 cannot be verified. Germline lookup yields CDR1 SGHVS and CDR2 FQNEAQ. CDR3 length: 16 amino acids. CDR3 in amino acids: CASSRLGAGRQETQYF.

The genes are TRBV7-9 and TRBJ2-5; the D call from TCRdb, TRBD2, cannot be confirmed without DNA. The CDR3 length is 18 residues. The germline gives CDR1 SEHNR, CDR2 FQNEAQ (reference sequence). CDR3 in amino acids: CASSFLLAGVYAGETQYF.

The CDR3 spells CSVGGDAYEQYF. The chain uses TRBV29-1 and TRBJ2-7; lacking DNA, the TRBD1 call made by TCRdb goes unchecked. The germline V gene encodes CDR1 SQVTM and CDR2 ANQGSEA. The CDR3 spans 12 residues.

The chain uses TRBV3-1 and TRBJ2-5; TCRdb's D call of TRBD2 is untestable without DNA. The CDR3 is made up of 15 amino acids. Germline CDR1 and CDR2: LGHDT and YNNKEL (reference sequence). The CDR3: CASSQHGGWGETQYF.